Following are 2 T cell receptor beta chains from one sample sequenced in a study of blood T cell repertoires in COVID-19. Generated by immunoSEQ multiplex PCR, the TCRdb table keeps only in-frame clones and is missing some. Of approximately 300,000 clones listed, nearly 90% are singletons. Sequencing used PBMCs or T cells enriched from blood (not recorded which). All receptors derive from a woman between 18 and 29 years old with acute COVID-19.

This chain uses TRBV5-6 with TRBJ1-1, with a tentative D call TRBD1 (6 bases). The germline V gene encodes CDR1 SGHDT and CDR2 YYEEEE. The CDR3 loop spans 15 amino acids. V was trimmed by 4 bases and J by 1 base, leaving 14 bases between them. Here the CDR3 reads CASSPFARGNTEAFF. CDR3 DNA sequence: TGTGCCAGCAGCCCCTTCGCCAGGGGGAACACTGAAGCTTTCTTT.

As for this clone: Other DNA sequences within the sample encode an identical CDR3. V gene TRBV11-3 combines with J gene TRBJ2-1; 7 nucleotides align to TRBD2. Germline V gene sequence: CDR1 SGHNT, CDR2 YENEEA. The length of the CDR3 is 13 residues. Unmatched junction bases numbered 1, after V lost 1 base and J lost 7 bases. This CDR3 reads CASSLGRENEQFF. The CDR3 DNA sequence: TGTGCCAGCAGCTTAGGGCGGGAGAATGAGCAGTTCTTC.